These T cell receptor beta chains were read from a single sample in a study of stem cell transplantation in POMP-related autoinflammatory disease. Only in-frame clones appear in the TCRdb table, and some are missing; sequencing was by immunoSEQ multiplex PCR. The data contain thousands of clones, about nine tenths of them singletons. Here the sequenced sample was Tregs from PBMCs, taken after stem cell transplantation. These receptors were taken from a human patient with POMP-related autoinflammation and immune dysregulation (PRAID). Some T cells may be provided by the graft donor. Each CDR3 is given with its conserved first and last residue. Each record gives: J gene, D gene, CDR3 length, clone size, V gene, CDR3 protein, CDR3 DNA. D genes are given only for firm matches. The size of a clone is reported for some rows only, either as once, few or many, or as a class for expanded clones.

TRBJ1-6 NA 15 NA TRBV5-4 CASSSIGNPYSPLHF TGTGCCAGCAGCTCCATAGGAAATCCATATTCACCCCTCCACTTT
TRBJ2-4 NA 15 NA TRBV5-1 CASSYFGVAKNIQYF TGCGCCAGCAGCTACTTTGGGGTAGCCAAAAACATTCAGTACTTC
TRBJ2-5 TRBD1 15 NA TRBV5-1 CASSLAPGQGPTQYF TGCGCCAGCAGCTTGGCACCGGGACAGGGGCCCACCCAGTACTTC
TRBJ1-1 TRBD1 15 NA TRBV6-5 CASTQDRAMNTEAFF TGTGCCAGCACCCAGGACAGGGCGATGAACACTGAAGCTTTCTTT
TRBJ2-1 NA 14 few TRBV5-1 CASSFRTAYNEQFF TGCGCCAGCAGCTTTCGGACAGCCTACAATGAGCAGTTCTTC
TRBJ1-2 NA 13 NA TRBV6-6 CASSSHRAYGYTF TGTGCCAGCAGTTCCCACCGGGCCTATGGCTACACCTTC
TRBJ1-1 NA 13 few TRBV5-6 CASSLARATEAFF TGTGCCAGCAGCTTGGCCAGGGCCACTGAAGCTTTCTTT
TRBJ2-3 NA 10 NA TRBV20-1 CSAATDTQYF TGCAGTGCTGCCACAGATACGCAGTATTTT
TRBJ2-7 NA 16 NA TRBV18 CASSPGIPSGSYEQYF TGTGCCAGCTCACCAGGGATACCCTCGGGGTCCTACGAGCAGTACTTC
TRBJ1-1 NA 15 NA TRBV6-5 CASSDKPGVATEAFF TGTGCCAGCAGCGATAAGCCAGGGGTGGCCACTGAAGCTTTCTTT
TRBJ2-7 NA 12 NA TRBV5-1 CASRDRPYEQYF TGCGCCAGCAGGGATCGTCCCTACGAGCAGTACTTC
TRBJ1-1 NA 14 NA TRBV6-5 CASSYSFVGTEAFF TGTGCCAGCAGTTACTCGTTTGTCGGAACTGAAGCTTTCTTT
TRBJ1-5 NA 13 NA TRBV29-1 CSVARGKGQPQHF TGCAGCGTTGCCCGGGGAAAAGGTCAGCCCCAGCATTTT
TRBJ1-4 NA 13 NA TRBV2 CASSGTGGEKLFF TGTGCCAGCAGTGGGACGGGGGGAGAAAAACTGTTTTTT
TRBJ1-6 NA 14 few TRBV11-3 CASSLGRTDSPLHF TGTGCCAGCAGCTTGGGCAGAACGGATTCACCCCTCCACTTT
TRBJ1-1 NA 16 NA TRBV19 CASSIRTQYMNTEAFF TGTGCCAGTAGTATTCGGACACAATACATGAACACTGAAGCTTTCTTT
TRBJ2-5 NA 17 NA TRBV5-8 CASSSLREAGFQETQYF TGTGCCAGCAGCTCCCTCAGGGAAGCGGGCTTCCAAGAGACCCAGTACTTC
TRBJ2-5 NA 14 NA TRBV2 CASRYGGGGETQYF TGTGCCAGCAGATACGGGGGAGGTGGTGAGACCCAGTACTTC
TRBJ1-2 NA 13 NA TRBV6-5 CASRTQVSGGYTF TGTGCCAGCAGGACACAAGTTTCGGGCGGCTACACCTTC
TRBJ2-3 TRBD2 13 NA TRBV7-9 CATGLDLTDTQYF TGTGCCACGGGACTAGACCTCACAGATACGCAGTATTTT
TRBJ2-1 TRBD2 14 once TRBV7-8 CASTLAGASAEQFF TGTGCCAGCACCTTAGCGGGAGCAAGTGCTGAGCAGTTCTTC
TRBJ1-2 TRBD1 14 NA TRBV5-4 CASSLAGGGHGYTF TGTGCCAGCAGCTTGGCAGGGGGCGGGCATGGCTACACCTTC
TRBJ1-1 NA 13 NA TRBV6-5 CASTQPGGTEAFF TGTGCCAGCACCCAACCGGGAGGCACTGAAGCTTTCTTT
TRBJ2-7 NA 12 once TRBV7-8 CASSPYIGEQYF TGTGCCAGCAGCCCCTACATAGGCGAGCAGTACTTC
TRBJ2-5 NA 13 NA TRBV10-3 CAIRGGQVETQYF TGTGCCATCAGGGGGGGGCAGGTGGAGACCCAGTACTTC
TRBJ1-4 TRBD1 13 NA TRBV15 CATSRQGDEKLFF TGTGCCACCAGCAGACAGGGGGATGAAAAACTGTTTTTT
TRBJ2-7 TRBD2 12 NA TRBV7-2 CASKGGSSEQYF TGTGCCAGCAAAGGCGGGAGTAGCGAGCAGTACTTC
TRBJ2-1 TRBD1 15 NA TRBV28 CASKRPGQGFHEQFF TGTGCCAGCAAACGCCCGGGACAGGGGTTCCATGAGCAGTTCTTC
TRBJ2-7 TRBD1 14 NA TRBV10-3 CAISYRGASYEQYF TGTGCCATCAGTTACAGGGGCGCCTCCTACGAGCAGTACTTC
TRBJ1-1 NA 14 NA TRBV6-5 CASSSFDRNTEAFF TGTGCCAGCAGTTCTTTCGACAGGAACACTGAAGCTTTCTTT
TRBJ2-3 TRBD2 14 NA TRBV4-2 CASSQSGRADTQYF TGTGCCAGCAGCCAGAGCGGGAGGGCAGATACGCAGTATTTT
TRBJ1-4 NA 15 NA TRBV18 CASRPVPVPNEKLFF TGTGCCAGCCGCCCGGTTCCAGTCCCTAATGAAAAACTGTTTTTT
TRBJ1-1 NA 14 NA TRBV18 CASSPGGAGTEAFF TGTGCCAGCTCACCGGGGGGGGCCGGCACTGAAGCTTTCTTT
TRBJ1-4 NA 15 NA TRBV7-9 CASSSKTGINEKLFF TGTGCCAGCAGCTCCAAGACAGGAATTAATGAAAAACTGTTTTTT
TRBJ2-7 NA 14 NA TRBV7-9 CASSFSGDTYEQYF TGTGCCAGCAGCTTTTCGGGAGACACCTACGAGCAGTACTTC
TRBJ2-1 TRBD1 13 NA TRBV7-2 CASKNRGYNEQFF TGTGCCAGCAAGAACAGGGGTTACAATGAGCAGTTCTTC
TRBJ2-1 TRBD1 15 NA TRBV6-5 CASSPGTGVYNEQFF TGTGCCAGCAGTCCCGGGACAGGTGTCTACAATGAGCAGTTCTTC
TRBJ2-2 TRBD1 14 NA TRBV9 CASTGQGYTGELFF TGTGCCAGCACCGGACAGGGATACACCGGGGAGCTGTTTTTT
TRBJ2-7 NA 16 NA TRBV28 CASSPLTGPLAAEQYF TGTGCCAGCAGCCCACTGACAGGGCCACTAGCCGCCGAGCAGTACTTC
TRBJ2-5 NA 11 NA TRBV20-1 CSATRGETQYF TGCAGTGCTACTCGGGGGGAGACCCAGTACTTC
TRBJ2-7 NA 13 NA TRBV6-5 CASVRALSYEQYF TGTGCCAGCGTAAGGGCCCTATCCTACGAGCAGTACTTC
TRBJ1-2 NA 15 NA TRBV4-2 CASSQAQTDLDRYTF TGTGCCAGCAGCCAAGCACAGACAGACCTAGATCGCTACACCTTC
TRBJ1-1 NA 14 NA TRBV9 CASSPRPRNTEAFF TGTGCCAGCAGCCCACGTCCAAGGAACACTGAAGCTTTCTTT